This T cell receptor beta chain was sequenced in a study of regulatory T cells in long-lasting Graves disease. HTBI primers from iRepertoire and Arm-PCR of CDR3 regions yielded the TCR beta libraries. TCRdb itself ran the multiplex PCR reads through MiXCR, one entry per CDR3 protein. The sample includes 410,000 or so distinct CDR3 sequences, just under 15% of them seen just once. The CDR3 has 16 residues. V was clipped by 4 bases and J by 4 bases; unmatched bases: 7. Time point noted: newly diagnosed GD, antithyroid drugs for less than 3 months. PBMC-derived RNA was used for the TCR library. Another study also made use of these data, one on T cells in Graves' hyperthyroidism and ophthalmopathy.

The chain employs TRBV12-3 or TRBV12-4 and TRBJ1-3, with 10 positions matching TRBD1. The starting material was peripheral blood mononuclear cells (PBMCs), obtained at new diagnosis, from a patient treated with antithyroid drugs. This TCR came from a woman in her twenties or thirties with Graves disease. In nucleotides, the CDR3 is TGTGCCAGCAGTTCCCCGACAGGGGGCATAGGAAACACCATATATTTT. This encodes CASSSPTGGIGNTIYF.